The rows below give T cell receptor beta chains drawn from one sample of a study of beta chain features in type 1 diabetes. TCRdb keeps only in-frame clones here, not all; method: immunoSEQ multiplex PCR. Counted here are about 620,000 clones, 15% to 17% occurring once; the ten biggest clones make up about 0.097%. The sequenced material came from naive CD4+ T cells from blood. All receptors come from a man between 18 and 29 years old in good health. CDR3s include the opening cysteine and the closing phenylalanine or tryptophan. Fields, in order: D gene, J gene, clone size, CDR3 length, V gene, CDR3 protein, CDR3 DNA. The D gene is left open where the match is weak. Not every row has a clone size; where given, it reads once, few, many or a size class.

>.|TRBJ2-5|.|13|TRBV5-1
CASSPASRETQYF
TGCGCCAGCAGCCCCGCTAGTCGAGAGACCCAGTACTTC
>.|TRBJ2-5|few|15|TRBV10-3
CAISRFRGREETQYF
TGTGCCATCAGTCGGTTCAGGGGGAGGGAAGAGACCCAGTACTTC
>TRBD1|TRBJ1-2|.|17|TRBV18
CASSPGNRDSRGYGYTF
TGTGCCAGCTCACCAGGAAACCGGGACAGTCGGGGGTATGGCTACACCTTC
>.|TRBJ1-1|.|14|TRBV19
CASTILWGSTEAFF
TGTGCCAGTACCATACTCTGGGGGAGCACTGAAGCTTTCTTT
>.|TRBJ2-5|.|18|TRBV18
CASSPPGNTGTARETQYF
TGTGCCAGCTCACCACCAGGGAACACCGGAACGGCTCGTGAGACCCAGTACTTC
>.|TRBJ1-1|.|14|TRBV7-3
CASRMSPSNTEAFF
TGTGCCAGCAGGATGTCACCGTCGAACACTGAAGCTTTCTTT
>.|TRBJ2-7|.|14|TRBV6-5
CASSYGGNSYEQYF
TGTGCCAGCAGTTACGGGGGGAACTCCTACGAGCAGTACTTC
>.|TRBJ2-5|few|13|TRBV5-6
CASSQTGLETQYF
TGTGCCAGCAGCCAAACAGGGCTAGAGACCCAGTACTTC
>TRBD1|TRBJ1-1|few|14|TRBV7-3
CASSFTGANTEAFF
TGTGCCAGCAGCTTTACAGGGGCTAACACTGAAGCTTTCTTT
>TRBD2|TRBJ2-5|.|16|TRBV18
CASSPPGSGGSETQYF
TGTGCCAGCTCACCACCGGGTAGCGGGGGATCAGAGACCCAGTACTTC
>.|TRBJ2-3|.|15|TRBV9
CASSVTVLITDTQYF
TGTGCCAGCAGCGTAACTGTTTTGATCACAGATACGCAGTATTTT
>.|TRBJ2-1|few|15|TRBV7-2
CASSLSRGSYNEQFF
TGTGCCAGCAGCCTCAGTCGGGGGTCCTACAATGAGCAGTTCTTC
>.|TRBJ2-7|few|15|TRBV7-9
CASSLVGTDPYEQYF
TGTGCCAGCAGCTTAGTCGGGACGGACCCCTACGAGCAGTACTTC
>.|TRBJ2-7|.|15|TRBV5-1
CASSPGPATSYEQYF
TGCGCCAGCAGCCCCGGTCCTGCAACCTCCTACGAGCAGTACTTC
>.|TRBJ1-3|.|18|TRBV28
CASSPRHLGGISGNTIYF
TGTGCCAGCAGTCCTAGGCACTTAGGGGGAATCTCTGGAAACACCATATATTTT
>.|TRBJ1-4|many|11|TRBV2
CASNIQQRKFF
TGTGCCAGCAATATCCAGCAACGGAAGTTTTTT
>.|TRBJ2-7|.|15|TRBV19
CASSTRTVQFYEQYF
TGTGCCAGTAGTACCCGCACCGTACAGTTCTACGAGCAGTACTTC
>.|TRBJ1-1|.|13|TRBV6-1
CASSEGLNTEAFF
TGTGCCAGCAGTGAGGGGTTGAACACTGAAGCTTTCTTT
>.|TRBJ1-3|few|15|TRBV9
CASSTRSQVGNTIYF
TGTGCCAGCAGCACTCGTAGCCAAGTGGGAAACACCATATATTTT
>.|TRBJ2-6|few|13|TRBV5-1
CASSSPGANVLTF
TGCGCCAGCAGCAGTCCTGGGGCCAACGTCCTGACTTTC